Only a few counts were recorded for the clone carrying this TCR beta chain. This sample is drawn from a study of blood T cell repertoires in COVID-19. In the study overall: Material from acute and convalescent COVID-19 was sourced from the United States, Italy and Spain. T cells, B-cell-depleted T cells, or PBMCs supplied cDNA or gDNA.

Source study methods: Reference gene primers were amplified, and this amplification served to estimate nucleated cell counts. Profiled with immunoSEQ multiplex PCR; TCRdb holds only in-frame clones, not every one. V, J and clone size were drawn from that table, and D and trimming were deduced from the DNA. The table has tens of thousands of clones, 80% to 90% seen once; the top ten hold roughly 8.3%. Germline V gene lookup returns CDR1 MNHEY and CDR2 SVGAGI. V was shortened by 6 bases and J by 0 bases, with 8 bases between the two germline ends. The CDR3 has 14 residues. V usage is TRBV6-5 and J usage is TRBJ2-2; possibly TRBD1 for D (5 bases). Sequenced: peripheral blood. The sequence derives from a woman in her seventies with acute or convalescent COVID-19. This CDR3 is CASSRASNTGELFF. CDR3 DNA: TGTGCCAGCAGCAGGGCCTCGAACACCGGGGAGCTGTTTTTT.